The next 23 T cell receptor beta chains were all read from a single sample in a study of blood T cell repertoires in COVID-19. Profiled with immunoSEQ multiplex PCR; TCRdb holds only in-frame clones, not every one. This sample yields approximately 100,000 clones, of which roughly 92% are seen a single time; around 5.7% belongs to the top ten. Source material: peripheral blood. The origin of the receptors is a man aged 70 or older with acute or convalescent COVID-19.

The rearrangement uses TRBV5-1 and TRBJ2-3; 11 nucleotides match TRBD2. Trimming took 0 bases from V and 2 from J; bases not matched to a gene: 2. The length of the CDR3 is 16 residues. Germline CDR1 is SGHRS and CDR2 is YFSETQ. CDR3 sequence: CASSLGTSGYTDTQYF. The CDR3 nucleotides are TGCGCCAGCAGCTTGGGGACTAGCGGGTACACAGATACGCAGTATTTT. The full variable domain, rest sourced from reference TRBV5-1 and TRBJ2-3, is KAGVTQTPRYLIKTRGQQVTLSCSPISGHRSVSWYQQTPGQGLQFLFEYFSETQRNKGNFPGRFSGRQFSNSRSEMNVSTLELGDSALYLCASSLGTSGYTDTQYFGPGTRLTVL.

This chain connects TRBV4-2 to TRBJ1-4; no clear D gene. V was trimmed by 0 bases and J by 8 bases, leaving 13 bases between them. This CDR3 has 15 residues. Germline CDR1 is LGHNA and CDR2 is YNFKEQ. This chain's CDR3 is CASSQEEGPREKLFF. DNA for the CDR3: TGTGCCAGCAGCCAAGAAGAGGGCCCAAGGGAAAAACTGTTTTTT.

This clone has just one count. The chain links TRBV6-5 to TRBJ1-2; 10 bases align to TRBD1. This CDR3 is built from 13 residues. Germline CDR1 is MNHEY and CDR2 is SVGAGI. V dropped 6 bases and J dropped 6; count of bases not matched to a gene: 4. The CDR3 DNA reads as TGTGCCAGCAGGGACAGGGGGGAGAATGGCTACACCTTC. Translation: CASRDRGENGYTF.

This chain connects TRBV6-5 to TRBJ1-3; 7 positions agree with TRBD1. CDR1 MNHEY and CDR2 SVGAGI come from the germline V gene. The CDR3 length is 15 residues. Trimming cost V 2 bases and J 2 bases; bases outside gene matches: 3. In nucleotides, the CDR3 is TGTGCCAGCAGTTACCTAACAGGGGCTGGAAACACCATATATTTT. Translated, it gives CASSYLTGAGNTIYF.

This CDR3 is CASSFLVTDTQYF. As DNA, the CDR3 is TGTGCCAGCAGTTTCCTAGTCACAGATACGCAGTATTTT. The chain joins TRBV28 to TRBJ2-3; D ambiguous. The CDR3 extends over 13 amino acids. Looked up from germline, CDR1 is MDHEN and CDR2 is SYDVKM. V lost 3 bases and J 2 bases, leaving 6 bases between the germline ends.

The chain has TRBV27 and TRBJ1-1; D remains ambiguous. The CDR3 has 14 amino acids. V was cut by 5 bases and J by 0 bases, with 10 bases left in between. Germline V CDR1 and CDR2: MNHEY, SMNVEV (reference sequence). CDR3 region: CASSPQQLNTEAFF. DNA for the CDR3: TGTGCCAGCAGTCCCCAACAGCTGAACACTGAAGCTTTCTTT.

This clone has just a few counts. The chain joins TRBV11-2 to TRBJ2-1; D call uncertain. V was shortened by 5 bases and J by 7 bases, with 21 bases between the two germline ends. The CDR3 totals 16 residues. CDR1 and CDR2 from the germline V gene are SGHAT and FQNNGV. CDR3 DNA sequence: TGTGCCAGCAGCACAATAGCTGGCCCAACCCTAAATGAGCAGTTCTTC. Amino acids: CASSTIAGPTLNEQFF.

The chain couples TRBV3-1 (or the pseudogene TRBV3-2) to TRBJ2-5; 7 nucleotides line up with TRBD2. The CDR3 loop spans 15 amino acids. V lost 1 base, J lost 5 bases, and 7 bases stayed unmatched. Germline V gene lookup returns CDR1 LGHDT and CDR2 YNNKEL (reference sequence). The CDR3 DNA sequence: TGTGCCAGCAGCCAAGGGCCAGCGGGGTGGGAGACCCAGTACTTC. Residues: CASSQGPAGWETQYF.

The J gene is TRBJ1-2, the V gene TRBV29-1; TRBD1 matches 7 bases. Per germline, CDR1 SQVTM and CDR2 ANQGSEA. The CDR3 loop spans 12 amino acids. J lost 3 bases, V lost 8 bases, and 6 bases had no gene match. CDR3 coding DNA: TGCAGCTCCACTACAGGGGACTATGGCTACACCTTC. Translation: CSSTTGDYGYTF.

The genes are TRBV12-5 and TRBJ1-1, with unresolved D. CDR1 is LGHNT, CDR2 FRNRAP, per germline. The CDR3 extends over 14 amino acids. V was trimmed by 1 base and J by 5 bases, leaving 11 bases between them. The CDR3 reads CASGLGTFLTEAFF. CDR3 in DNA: TGTGCTAGTGGTTTGGGGACTTTTCTTACTGAAGCTTTCTTT.

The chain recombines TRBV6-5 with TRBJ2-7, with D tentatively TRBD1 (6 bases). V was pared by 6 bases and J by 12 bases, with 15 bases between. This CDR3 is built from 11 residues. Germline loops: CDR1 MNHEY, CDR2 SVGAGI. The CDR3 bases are TGTGCCAGCAGGGCGGGCGGCAGGGGGTACTTC. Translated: CASRAGGRGYF.

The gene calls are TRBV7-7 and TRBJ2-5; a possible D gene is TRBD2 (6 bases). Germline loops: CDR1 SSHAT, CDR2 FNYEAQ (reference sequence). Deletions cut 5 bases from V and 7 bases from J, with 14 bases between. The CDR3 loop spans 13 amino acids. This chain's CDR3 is CASSPERVGTQYF. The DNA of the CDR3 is TGTGCCAGCAGCCCAGAGCGGGTTGGGACCCAGTACTTC.

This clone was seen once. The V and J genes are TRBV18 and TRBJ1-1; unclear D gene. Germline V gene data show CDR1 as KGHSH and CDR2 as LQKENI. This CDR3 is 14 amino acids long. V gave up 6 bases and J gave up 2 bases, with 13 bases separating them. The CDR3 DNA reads TGTGCCAGCTCGCCGTCGGCGGCCAACACTGAAGCTTTCTTT. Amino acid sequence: CASSPSAANTEAFF.

The CDR3 loop is CASSSTGDEGETQYF. CDR3 sequence (DNA): TGTGCCAGCAGCTCGACAGGGGACGAAGGAGAGACCCAGTACTTC. The chain is built from TRBV7-6 and TRBJ2-5; 8 bases align to TRBD1. Germline CDR1 and CDR2: SGHVS and FNYEAQ. The CDR3 runs to 15 residues. The ends lost 4 bases at V and 4 bases at J; junction bases unmatched: 8.

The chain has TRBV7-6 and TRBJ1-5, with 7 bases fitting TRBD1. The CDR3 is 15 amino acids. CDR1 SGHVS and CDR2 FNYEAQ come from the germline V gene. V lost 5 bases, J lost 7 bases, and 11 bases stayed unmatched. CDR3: CASSPQTGYVQPQHF. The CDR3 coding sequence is TGTGCCAGCAGCCCCCAGACAGGGTATGTGCAGCCCCAGCATTTT.

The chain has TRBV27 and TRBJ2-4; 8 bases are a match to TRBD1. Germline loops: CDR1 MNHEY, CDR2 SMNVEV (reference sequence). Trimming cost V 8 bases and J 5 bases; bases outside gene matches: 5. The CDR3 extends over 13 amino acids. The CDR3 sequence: CASSGGGENIQYF. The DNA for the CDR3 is TGTGCCAGCTCAGGGGGCGGCGAAAACATTCAGTACTTC.

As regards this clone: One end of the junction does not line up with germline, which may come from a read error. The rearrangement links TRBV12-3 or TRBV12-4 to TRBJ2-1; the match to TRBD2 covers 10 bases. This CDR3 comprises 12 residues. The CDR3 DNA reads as TGTGCCAGCAGTCTAGCGGGGGCCGCGCAGTTCTTC. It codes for CASSLAGAAQFF.

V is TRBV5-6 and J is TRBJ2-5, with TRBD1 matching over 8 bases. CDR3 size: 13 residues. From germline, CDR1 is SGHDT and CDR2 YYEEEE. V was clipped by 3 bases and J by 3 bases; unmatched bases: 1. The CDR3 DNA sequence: TGTGCCAGCAGCTGGACAGGGAAAGAGACCCAGTACTTC. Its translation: CASSWTGKETQYF.

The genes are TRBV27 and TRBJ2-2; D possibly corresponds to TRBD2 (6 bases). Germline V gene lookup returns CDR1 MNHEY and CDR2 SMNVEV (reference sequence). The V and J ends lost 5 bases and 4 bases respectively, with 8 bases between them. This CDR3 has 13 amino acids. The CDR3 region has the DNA TGTGCCAGCAGTCTTAGCGGCACCGGGGAGCTGTTTTTT. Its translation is CASSLSGTGELFF.

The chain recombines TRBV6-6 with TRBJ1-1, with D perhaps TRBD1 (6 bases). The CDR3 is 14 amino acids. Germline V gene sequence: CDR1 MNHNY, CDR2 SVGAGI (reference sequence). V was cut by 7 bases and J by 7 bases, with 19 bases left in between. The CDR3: CASTGAASAGEAFF. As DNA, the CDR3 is TGTGCCAGCACAGGGGCAGCCTCCGCGGGTGAAGCTTTCTTT.

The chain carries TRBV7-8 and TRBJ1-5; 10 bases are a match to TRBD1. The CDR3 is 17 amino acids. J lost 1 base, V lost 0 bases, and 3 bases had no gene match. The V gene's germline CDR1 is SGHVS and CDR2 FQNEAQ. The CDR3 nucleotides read TGTGCCAGCAGCTTAGCTGGGACAGGGGCAAGCAATCAGCCCCAGCATTTT. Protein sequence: CASSLAGTGASNQPQHF. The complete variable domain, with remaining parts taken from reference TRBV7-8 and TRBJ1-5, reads GAGVSQSPRYKVAKRGQDVALRCDPISGHVSLFWYQQALGQGPEFLTYFQNEAQLDKSGLPSDRFFAERPEGSVSTLKIQRTQQEDSAVYLCASSLAGTGASNQPQHFGDGTRLSIL.

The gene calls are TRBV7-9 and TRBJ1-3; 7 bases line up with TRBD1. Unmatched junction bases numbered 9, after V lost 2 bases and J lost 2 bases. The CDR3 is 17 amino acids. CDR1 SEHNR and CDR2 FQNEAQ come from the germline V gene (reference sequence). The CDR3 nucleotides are TGTGCCAGCAGCTTAAGGACGAAGGGGGCGACTGGAAACACCATATATTTT. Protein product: CASSLRTKGATGNTIYF.

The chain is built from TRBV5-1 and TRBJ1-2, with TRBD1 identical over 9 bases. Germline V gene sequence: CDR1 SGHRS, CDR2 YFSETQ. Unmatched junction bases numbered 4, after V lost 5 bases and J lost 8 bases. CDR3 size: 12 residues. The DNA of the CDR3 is TGCGCCAGCAGGGGACAGGGAGGAGGCTACACCTTC. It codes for CASRGQGGGYTF.